The 16 T cell receptor beta chains given below trace back to one sample, sequenced in a study of patients and donors after allogeneic stem cell transplantation (dated by TCRdb to about 2020). The library relied on RT-PCR. Sequencing relied on a NextSeq 550. TCRdb redid the processing of the public reads, applying fastp at Q25 and MiXCR, and retained in-frame beta chains. Each entry is one CDR3 protein sequence, shown with its most common DNA and genes. The sample table shows 30,000 to 40,000 distinct CDR3 sequences, and less than 45% are seen once. Around 76% of the sample lies in the top ten. The sequenced material came from blood, either unsorted or a sorted T cell fraction (not recorded which). Receptor source: a human donor who was either an allogeneic HSCT recipient or a stem cell or donor lymphocyte infusion donor (not recorded which). It is not recorded whose cells these are; they may come from a transplant donor.

This clonotype is large by share. The chain joins TRBV5-4 to TRBJ2-7, with 7 bases fitting TRBD2. This CDR3 has 16 residues. Germline CDR1 and CDR2: SGHNT and YYREEE (reference sequence). Trimming at V came to 4 bases and at J to 3 bases, leaving 13 bases not matched to a gene. The CDR3 spells CASSLMTSSQIYEQYF. The DNA for the CDR3 is TGTGCCAGCAGCCTGATGACTAGCAGCCAGATCTACGAGCAGTACTTC.

V gene TRBV5-1 combines with J gene TRBJ2-7; D not certain. V shed 0 bases and J shed 5 bases, with 6 bases lying between them. This CDR3 has 12 amino acids. Germline CDR1 SGHRS, CDR2 YFSETQ. CDR3 region: CASSLAGDEQYF. The DNA of the CDR3 is TGCGCCAGCAGCTTGGCAGGAGACGAGCAGTACTTC.

The rearrangement links TRBV20-1 to TRBJ2-3; tentative D call: TRBD2 (7 bases). Germline lookup yields CDR1 DFQATT and CDR2 SNEGSKA (reference sequence). V dropped 3 bases and J dropped 3 bases, with 16 bases sitting between them. The CDR3 runs to 15 residues. The DNA for the CDR3 is TGCAGTGCTAGTATTCGGGGGGCCGGGACAGATACGCAGTATTTT. Its protein product is CSASIRGAGTDTQYF.

This clonotype was seen only once. The chain combines TRBV15 with TRBJ1-2; D is ambiguous. Germline lookup yields CDR1 LNHNV and CDR2 YYDKDF (reference sequence). The CDR3 sequence is 15 residues long. Trimming took 0 bases from V and 2 from J, leaving 10 bases between them. DNA of the CDR3: TGTGCCACCAGCAGAGATCTTGGGGAGAACTATGGCTACACCTTC. This gives the protein CATSRDLGENYGYTF.

CDR3 sequence (DNA): TGTGCCAGCCTTGATCCAGGGCGCAGGACTGAAGCTTTCTTT. This codes for CASLDPGRRTEAFF. The chain employs TRBV12-3 or TRBV12-4 and TRBJ1-1; tentatively, D is TRBD1 (5 bases). Trimming took 8 bases from V and 5 from J, leaving 18 bases between them. The CDR3 covers 14 residues.

The chain carries TRBV7-2 and TRBJ2-1; weak D call: TRBD2 (6 bases). V lost 2 bases and J 9 bases, leaving 17 bases between the germline ends. The CDR3 is 15 residues long. The germline CDR1 and CDR2 sequences are SGHTA and FQGNSA. The CDR3 DNA follows: TGTGCCAGCAGCTTACACGGAGGGTTCGTGGGTGAGCAGTTCTTC. The encoded protein is CASSLHGGFVGEQFF.

This clonotype came up a few times. This rearrangement joins TRBV20-1 to TRBJ1-2; D possibly corresponds to TRBD1 (5 bases). The CDR3 covers 17 residues. The germline V gene has CDR1 DFQATT and CDR2 SNEGSKA (reference sequence). Between the trimmed V and J ends, which lost 3 bases and 0 bases, there was a span of 20 bases. CDR3 protein: CSASEINQGLANYGYTF. The CDR3 nucleotides are TGCAGTGCTAGTGAGATAAACCAGGGCCTAGCTAACTATGGCTACACCTTC.

The chain is built from TRBV11-3 and TRBJ2-1; 9 positions agree with TRBD1. Trimming removed 5 bases from V and 5 bases from J; junction bases left unmatched: 7. Germline V lookup: CDR1 SGHNT, CDR2 YENEEA. The length of the CDR3 is 15 residues. The CDR3 spells CASSRGQGTHNEQFF. As DNA, the CDR3 is TGTGCCAGCAGCAGGGGACAGGGTACACACAATGAGCAGTTCTTC. Filled out from reference TRBV11-3 and TRBJ2-1, the complete variable domain reads EAGVVQSPRYKIIEKKQPVAFWCNPISGHNTLYWYLQNLGQGPELLIRYENEEAVDDSQLPKDRFSAERLKGVDSTLKIQPAELGDSAVYLCASSRGQGTHNEQFFGPGTRLTVL.

The chain links TRBV5-1 to TRBJ2-3, with 9 bases lining up with TRBD1. V lost 4 bases, J lost 2 bases, and 8 bases stayed unmatched. The CDR3 has 16 residues. The germline CDR1 and CDR2 sequences are SGHRS and YFSETQ. The DNA of the CDR3 is TGCGCCAGCAGCCGTTCCGGGACAGGGACCACAGATACGCAGTATTTT. It is translated as CASSRSGTGTTDTQYF.

There are many counts of this clonotype. The rearrangement links TRBV5-1 to TRBJ2-1, with D possibly being TRBD2 (6 bases). The germline V and J ends were trimmed by 4 bases and 7 bases, with 24 bases remaining between them. CDR1 SGHRS and CDR2 YFSETQ come from the germline V gene. The CDR3 is 17 amino acids. The chain's CDR3 is CASSDGSILATRNEQFF. The CDR3 DNA is TGCGCCAGCAGCGATGGGAGTATTCTAGCGACGAGGAATGAGCAGTTCTTC.

This clonotype turned up a few times. This chain links TRBV20-1 with TRBJ2-1, with no clear D. CDR3 length: 14 amino acids. V lost 3 bases and J 0 bases, leaving 9 bases between the germline ends. Germline lookup yields CDR1 DFQATT and CDR2 SNEGSKA (reference sequence). CDR3 protein: CSARARTSYNEQFF. CDR3 bases: TGCAGTGCTAGGGCCAGGACCTCCTACAATGAGCAGTTCTTC.

CDR3 nucleotides: TGTGCCAGCAGCCCAGGGACAGTTGGATACCAAGAGACCCAGTACTTC. Its protein is CASSPGTVGYQETQYF. The genes are TRBV5-5 and TRBJ2-5, with TRBD1 matching 7 bases. From germline, CDR1 is SGHKS and CDR2 YYEKEE (reference sequence). The length of the CDR3 is 16 residues. Unmatched junction bases numbered 9, after V lost 4 bases and J lost 0 bases.

The J gene is TRBJ1-1, the V gene TRBV7-2, with D possibly matching TRBD1 (5 bases). The V end lost 3 bases, the J end lost 1 base, and 12 bases lay between the germline ends. CDR1 and CDR2 (germline): SGHTA, FQGNSA. The CDR3 has 15 amino acids. In nucleotides, the CDR3 is TGTGCCAGCAGCTTTAATGGCCAGGGGAACACTGAAGCTTTCTTT. Its translation: CASSFNGQGNTEAFF.

This clonotype was detected only a few times. CDR3 loop: CSAGFTGVNSPLHF. The CDR3 bases are TGCAGTGCAGGGTTCACAGGGGTTAACTCACCCCTCCACTTT. The chain couples TRBV20-1 to TRBJ1-6; 7 nucleotides match TRBD1. The ends lost 6 bases at V and 10 bases at J; junction bases unmatched: 12. The CDR3 length is 14 residues. Germline CDR1 DFQATT, CDR2 SNEGSKA (reference sequence).

This sequence joins TRBV15 and TRBJ2-1; 8 nucleotides match TRBD2. With 0 bases clipped from V and 7 bases from J, the junction kept 5 bases outside the gene matches. The V gene's germline CDR1 is LNHNV and CDR2 YYDKDF (reference sequence). The CDR3 spans 15 residues. The CDR3 loop reads CATSREGTRTNEQFF. The CDR3 DNA is TGTGCCACCAGCAGAGAGGGGACTAGGACAAATGAGCAGTTCTTC. Variable domain in full (rest from reference TRBV15 and TRBJ2-1): DAMVIQNPRYQVTQFGKPVTLSCSQTLNHNVMYWYQQKSSQAPKLLFHYYDKDFNNEADTPDNFQSRRPNTSFCFLDIRSPGLGDTAMYLCATSREGTRTNEQFFGPGTRLTVL.

The J gene is TRBJ2-1, the V gene TRBV9; a weak D match, TRBD2 (5 bases). V lost 1 base, J lost 9 bases, and 26 bases lay in between. Germline-derived CDR1 and CDR2 are SGDLS and YYNGEE. The length of the CDR3 is 18 residues. CDR3 sequence: CASSVNPLRGPPSSEQFF. The CDR3 DNA sequence: TGTGCCAGCAGCGTAAATCCTTTGCGCGGGCCGCCCTCCAGTGAGCAGTTCTTC.